What follows describes a single T cell receptor beta chain. Its antigen is not identified. This sample was included in a study of T cell repertoires in cytomegalovirus infection. At the level of the study: In public TCR beta signatures, there were indications of both CMV infection and matching HLA type. Study outcomes and limitations: Carriage of CMV together with the relevant HLA was identifiable through cumulative public TCR beta family frequency. There were HLA-C-restricted CMV-specific TCR beta clonotypes dominating the ex vivo response.

Germline lookup yields CDR1 SGHDN and CDR2 FVKESK. This CDR3 contains 13 residues. The V end lost 1 base, the J end lost 3 bases, and 7 bases lay between the germline ends. Using its own MiXCR run on the reads, TCRdb lists one record per CDR3 protein. The table shows hundreds of thousands of distinct CDR3 sequences, with 20% to 25% occurring only once. The sequencing sample was made of CD8+ T cells from PBMCs. The clonotype was recovered from a human donor in good health (CMV status not recorded). Some clones in this sample may be carry-over from other donors' samples. The chain combines TRBV14 with TRBJ2-7; D gene uncertain. Here the CDR3 DNA reads TGTGCCAGCAGCCAAGGGCGCGGCTACGAGCAGTACTTC. Translating gives CASSQGRGYEQYF.